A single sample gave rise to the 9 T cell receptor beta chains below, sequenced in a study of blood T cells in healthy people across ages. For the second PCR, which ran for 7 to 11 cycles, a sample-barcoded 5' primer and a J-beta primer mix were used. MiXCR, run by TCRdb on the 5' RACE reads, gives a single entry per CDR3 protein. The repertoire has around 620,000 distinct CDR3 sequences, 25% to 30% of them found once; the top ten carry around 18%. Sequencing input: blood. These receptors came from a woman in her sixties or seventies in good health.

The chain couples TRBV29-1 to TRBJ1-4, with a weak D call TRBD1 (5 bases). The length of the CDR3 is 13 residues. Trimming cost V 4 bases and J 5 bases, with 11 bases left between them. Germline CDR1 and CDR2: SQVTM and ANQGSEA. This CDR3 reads CSVGGAMNEKLFF. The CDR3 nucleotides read TGCAGCGTTGGAGGGGCGATGAATGAAAAACTGTTTTTT.

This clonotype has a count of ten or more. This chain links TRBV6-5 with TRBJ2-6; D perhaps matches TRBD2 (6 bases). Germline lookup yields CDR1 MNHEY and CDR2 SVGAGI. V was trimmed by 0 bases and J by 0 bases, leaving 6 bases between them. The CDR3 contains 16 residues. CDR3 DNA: TGTGCCAGCAGTTACTCGGGAGGCTCTGGGGCCAACGTCCTGACTTTC. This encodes CASSYSGGSGANVLTF.

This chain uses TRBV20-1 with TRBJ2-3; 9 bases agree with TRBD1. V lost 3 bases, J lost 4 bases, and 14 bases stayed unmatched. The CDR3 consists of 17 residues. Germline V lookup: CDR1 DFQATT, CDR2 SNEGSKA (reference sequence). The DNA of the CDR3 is TGCAGTGCTAGGTCACCGGGACAGGGAGGTGATCCAGATACGCAGTATTTT. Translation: CSARSPGQGGDPDTQYF.

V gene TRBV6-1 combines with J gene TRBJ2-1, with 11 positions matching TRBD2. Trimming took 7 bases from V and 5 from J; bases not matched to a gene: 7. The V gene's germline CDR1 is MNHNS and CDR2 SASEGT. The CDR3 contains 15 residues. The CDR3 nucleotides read TGTGCCAGCAACCCCGGGACTAGCGGCGACAATGAGCAGTTCTTC. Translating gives CASNPGTSGDNEQFF.

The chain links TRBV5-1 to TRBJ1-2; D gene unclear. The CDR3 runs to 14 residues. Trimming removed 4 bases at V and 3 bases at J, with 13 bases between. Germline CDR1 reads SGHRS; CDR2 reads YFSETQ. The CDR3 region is CASSAPGAYYGYTF. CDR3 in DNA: TGCGCCAGCAGCGCCCCGGGAGCCTACTATGGCTACACCTTC.

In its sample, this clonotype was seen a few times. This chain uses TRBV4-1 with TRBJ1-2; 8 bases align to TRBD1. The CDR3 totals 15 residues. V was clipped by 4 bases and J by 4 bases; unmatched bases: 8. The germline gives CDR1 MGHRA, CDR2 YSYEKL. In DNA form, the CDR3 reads TGCGCCAGCAGCCCTGGACAGGGTTCGGGCTATGGCTACACCTTC. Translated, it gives CASSPGQGSGYGYTF.

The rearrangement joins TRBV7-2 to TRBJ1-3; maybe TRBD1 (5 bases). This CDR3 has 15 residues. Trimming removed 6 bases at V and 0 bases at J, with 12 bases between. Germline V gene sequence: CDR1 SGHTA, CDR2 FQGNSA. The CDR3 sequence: CASSPGLTSGNTIYF. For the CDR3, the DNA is TGTGCCAGCAGTCCGGGACTGACCTCTGGAAACACCATATATTTT.

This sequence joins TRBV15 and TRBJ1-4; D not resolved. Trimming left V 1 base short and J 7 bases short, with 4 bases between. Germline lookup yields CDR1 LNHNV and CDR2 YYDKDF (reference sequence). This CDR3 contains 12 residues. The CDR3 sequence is CATSRGREKLFF. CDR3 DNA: TGTGCCACCAGCAGAGGACGTGAAAAACTGTTTTTT.

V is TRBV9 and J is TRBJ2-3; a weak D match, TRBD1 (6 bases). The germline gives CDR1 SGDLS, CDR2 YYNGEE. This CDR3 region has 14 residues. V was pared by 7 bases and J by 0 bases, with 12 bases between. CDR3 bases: TGTGCCAGCGGCCCCCAGGGGAGCACAGATACGCAGTATTTT. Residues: CASGPQGSTDTQYF. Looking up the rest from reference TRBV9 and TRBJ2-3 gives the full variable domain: DSGVTQTPKHLITATGQRVTLRCSPRSGDLSVYWYQQSLDQGLQFLIQYYNGEERAKGNILERFSAQQFPDLHSELNLSSLELGDSALYFCASGPQGSTDTQYFGPGTRLTVL.